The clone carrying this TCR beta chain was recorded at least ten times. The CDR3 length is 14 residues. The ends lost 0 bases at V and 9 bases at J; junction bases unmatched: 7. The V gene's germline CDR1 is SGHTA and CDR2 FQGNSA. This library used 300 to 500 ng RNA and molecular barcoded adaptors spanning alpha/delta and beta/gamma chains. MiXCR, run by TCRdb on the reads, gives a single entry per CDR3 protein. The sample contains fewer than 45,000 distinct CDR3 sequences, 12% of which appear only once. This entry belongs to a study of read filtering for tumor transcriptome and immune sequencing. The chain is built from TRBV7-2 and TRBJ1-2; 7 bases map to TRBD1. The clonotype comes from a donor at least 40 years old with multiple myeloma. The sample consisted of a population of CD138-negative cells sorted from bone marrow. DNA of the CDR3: TGTGCCAGCAGCTTAGCCGGACAGGTCGGGAGCTACACCTTC. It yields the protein CASSLAGQVGSYTF.